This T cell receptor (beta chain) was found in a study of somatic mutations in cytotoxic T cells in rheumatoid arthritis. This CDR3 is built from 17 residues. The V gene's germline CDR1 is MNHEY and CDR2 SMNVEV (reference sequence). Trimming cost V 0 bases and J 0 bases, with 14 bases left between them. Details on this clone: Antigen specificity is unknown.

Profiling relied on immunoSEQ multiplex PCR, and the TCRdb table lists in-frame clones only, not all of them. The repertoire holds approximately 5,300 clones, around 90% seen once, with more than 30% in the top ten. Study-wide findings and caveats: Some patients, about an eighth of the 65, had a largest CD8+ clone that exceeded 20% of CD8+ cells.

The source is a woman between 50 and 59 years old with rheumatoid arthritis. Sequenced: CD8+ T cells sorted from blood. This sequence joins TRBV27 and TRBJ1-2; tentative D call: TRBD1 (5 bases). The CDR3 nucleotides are TGTGCCAGCAGTTTATCGTTACCAGGGAAAGCTAACTATGGCTACACCTTC. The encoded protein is CASSLSLPGKANYGYTF.